A single sample is the source of the 23 T cell receptor beta chains below, sequenced in a study of T cell repertoires in cytomegalovirus infection. Their cognate antigens are unknown. TCRdb re-derived calls from the reads in MiXCR, one entry per CDR3 protein. Among roughly 920,000 distinct CDR3 sequences, about 33% were seen once, and the ten largest hold around an eighth. The sample here was cultured CD8+ T cells from PBMCs, taken from culture after CMV antigen stimulation. These receptors originate from a human donor in good health (CMV status not recorded). Some clones in this sample may be carry-over from other donors' samples.

The gene calls are TRBV7-2 and TRBJ2-2, with D perhaps matching TRBD2 (6 bases). Between the trimmed V and J ends, which lost 7 bases and 2 bases, there was a span of 17 bases. Germline V gene lookup returns CDR1 SGHTA and CDR2 FQGNSA. CDR3 size: 16 residues. The CDR3 spells CASISGVAVNTGELFF. Here the CDR3 DNA reads TGTGCCAGCATCTCAGGTGTAGCGGTAAACACCGGGGAGCTGTTTTTT.

This clonotype occurred many times. The genes are TRBV7-8 and TRBJ1-1; D ambiguous. The germline V gene has CDR1 SGHVS and CDR2 FQNEAQ. V lost 4 bases to trimming and J lost 6 bases, with 21 bases between them. This CDR3 has 16 amino acids. The CDR3 coding sequence is TGTGCCAGCAGCTCCGAGGGCCGGGGTTTTAAGTCTGAAGCTTTCTTT. Encoded protein: CASSSEGRGFKSEAFF.

In its sample, this clonotype was seen a few times. The rearrangement joins TRBV6-5 to TRBJ1-2, with D possibly matching TRBD1 (5 bases). The germline V gene encodes CDR1 MNHEY and CDR2 SVGAGI. V was clipped by 0 bases and J by 0 bases, with 8 bases between them. The CDR3 length is 15 residues. The CDR3: CASSYSTAPNYGYTF. The DNA of the CDR3 is TGTGCCAGCAGTTACTCGACAGCCCCTAACTATGGCTACACCTTC.

J is TRBJ2-2 and V is TRBV27; 13 positions agree with TRBD2. J gave up 6 bases and V 6 bases, and 4 bases lay outside the gene matches. Per germline, CDR1 MNHEY and CDR2 SMNVEV (reference sequence). The CDR3 totals 15 residues. The CDR3 is CASRLAGGPSGELFF. CDR3 coding DNA: TGTGCCAGCAGACTAGCGGGGGGGCCCTCCGGGGAGCTGTTTTTT.

This clonotype was observed at least ten times. The chain is built from TRBV4-3 and TRBJ2-3; 12 nucleotides line up with TRBD2. This CDR3 comprises 16 residues. V was pared by 0 bases and J by 4 bases, with 2 bases of the junction left unmatched. The germline V gene has CDR1 LGHNA and CDR2 YSLEER. This CDR3 reads CASSQDLAGGPDTQYF. The CDR3 DNA is TGCGCCAGCAGCCAAGATCTAGCGGGGGGGCCAGATACGCAGTATTTT.

The rearrangement links TRBV11-2 to TRBJ2-1; D gene unclear. The CDR3 contains 13 residues. Looked up from germline, CDR1 is SGHAT and CDR2 is FQNNGV. Trimming left V 4 bases short and J 5 bases short, with 9 bases between. In nucleotides, the CDR3 is TGTGCCAGCAGCTCCACCGCCCACAATGAGCAGTTCTTC. It codes for CASSSTAHNEQFF.

V usage is TRBV19 and J usage is TRBJ1-1; no firm D call. The CDR3 runs 13 residues. Trimming took 2 bases from V and 5 from J, leaving 9 bases between them. Germline CDR1 is LNHDA and CDR2 is SQIVND (reference sequence). CDR3 residues: CASSIIGVTEAFF. CDR3 DNA sequence: TGTGCCAGTAGTATAATAGGAGTGACTGAAGCTTTCTTT.

The rearrangement links TRBV20-1 to TRBJ1-2; D possibly corresponds to TRBD1 (5 bases). Trimming cost V 5 bases and J 8 bases, with 12 bases left between them. In germline, CDR1 is DFQATT, CDR2 SNEGSKA (reference sequence). The length of the CDR3 is 11 residues. Here the CDR3 reads CSASGAGGYTF. CDR3 DNA sequence: TGCAGTGCTTCCGGGGCCGGCGGCTACACCTTC.

This clonotype was seen a few times. The genes are TRBV11-2 and TRBJ2-5; 10 positions match TRBD2. Trimming cost V 5 bases and J 4 bases; bases outside gene matches: 10. CDR1 SGHAT and CDR2 FQNNGV come from the germline V gene. The length of the CDR3 is 16 residues. The DNA of the CDR3 is TGTGCCAGCAGCCCGAGAGGACTAGCGGAAGGAGAGACCCAGTACTTC. Translated, it gives CASSPRGLAEGETQYF.

This clonotype was seen repeatedly, ten times or more. The V and J genes are TRBV7-3 and TRBJ1-1, with TRBD1 as a possible D gene (6 bases). This CDR3 comprises 14 residues. V dropped 6 bases and J dropped 4 bases, with 15 bases sitting between them. Germline lookup yields CDR1 SGHTA and CDR2 FQGTGA. The CDR3 spells CASSSTGAGTEAFF. The DNA of the CDR3 is TGTGCCAGCAGTTCGACAGGTGCGGGCACTGAAGCTTTCTTT.

This clonotype turned up a few times. The rearrangement links TRBV7-8 to TRBJ1-4; D is uncertain. Germline lookup yields CDR1 SGHVS and CDR2 FQNEAQ. V was shortened by 5 bases and J by 0 bases, with 10 bases between the two germline ends. The CDR3 extends over 15 amino acids. The CDR3 region is CASSPDHATNEKLFF. The CDR3 DNA follows: TGTGCCAGCAGCCCTGATCATGCAACTAATGAAAAACTGTTTTTT.

This clonotype came up a few times. The chain couples TRBV14 to TRBJ1-2, with 11 nucleotides matching TRBD1. The CDR3 loop spans 15 amino acids. Germline CDR1 SGHDN, CDR2 FVKESK. V shed 5 bases, J shed 6 bases, and the junction held 8 bases outside the gene matches. CDR3 DNA sequence: TGTGCCAGCAGCATCCGGACAGGGGGCGGAGATGGCTACACCTTC. Protein sequence: CASSIRTGGGDGYTF.

This clonotype was detected a few times. The chain is built from TRBV12-3 or TRBV12-4 and TRBJ2-7, with D unresolved. The CDR3 covers 12 residues. V shed 6 bases and J shed 5 bases, with 11 bases lying between them. This chain's CDR3 is CASSDRMDEQYV. The CDR3 DNA is TGTGCCAGCAGCGACCGGATGGACGAGCAGTACGTC.

The chain employs TRBV12-3 or TRBV12-4 and TRBJ1-1; no definite D call. With 7 bases removed from V and 2 bases from J, the gap between germline ends came to 8 bases. The CDR3 length is 12 residues. The CDR3 reads CASTLYNTEAFF. Here the CDR3 DNA reads TGTGCCAGCACCTTATATAACACTGAAGCTTTCTTT.

This clonotype showed up just once. The gene calls are TRBV27 and TRBJ2-7; possibly TRBD1 for D (5 bases). The germline gives CDR1 MNHEY, CDR2 SMNVEV (reference sequence). The CDR3 consists of 13 residues. Trimming left V 3 bases short and J 5 bases short, with 11 bases between. CDR3 sequence: CASSFGGANEQYF. CDR3 bases: TGTGCCAGCAGTTTCGGTGGGGCCAACGAGCAGTACTTC.

V is TRBV3-1 and J is TRBJ2-1; no definite D call. V dropped 0 bases and J dropped 0 bases, with 9 bases sitting between them. Germline loops: CDR1 LGHDT, CDR2 YNNKEL (reference sequence). CDR3 length: 16 amino acids. Written as DNA, the CDR3 is TGTGCCAGCAGCCAAGAATGGGAAAGCTCCTACAATGAGCAGTTCTTC. Amino acids: CASSQEWESSYNEQFF.

This clonotype has more than one count but fewer than ten. V usage is TRBV13 and J usage is TRBJ2-3; 9 bases agree with TRBD1. Unmatched junction bases numbered 3, after V lost 4 bases and J lost 4 bases. The CDR3 loop spans 14 amino acids. Germline values: CDR1 PRHDT, CDR2 FYEKMQ (reference sequence). Here the CDR3 DNA reads TGTGCCAGCAGCTCGACAGGGGGTGCAGATACGCAGTATTTT. Translation gives CASSSTGGADTQYF.

The chain joins TRBV12-3 or TRBV12-4 to TRBJ2-5, with a tentative D call TRBD2 (6 bases). The CDR3 is made up of 13 amino acids. Trimming took 9 bases from V and 5 from J, leaving 16 bases between them. In DNA form, the CDR3 reads TGTGCCAGTTGGGACGGGAGCGAGGAGACCCAGTACTTC. Its translation is CASWDGSEETQYF.

This clonotype was detected ten times or more. This chain links TRBV6-1 with TRBJ2-7; possibly TRBD2 for D (6 bases). The V and J ends lost 6 bases and 7 bases respectively, with 13 bases between them. The length of the CDR3 is 12 residues. Germline loops: CDR1 MNHNS, CDR2 SASEGT. In DNA form, the CDR3 reads TGTGCCAGCAGGGAGGGGCGACGGGAGCAGTACGTC. Protein sequence: CASREGRREQYV.

V is TRBV19 and J is TRBJ2-3; D unclear. The germline V and J ends were trimmed by 7 bases and 6 bases, with 11 bases remaining between them. CDR1 and CDR2 (germline): LNHDA, SQIVND (reference sequence). This CDR3 is 12 amino acids long. The DNA for the CDR3 is TGTGCCAGTAACCGACTTGGGGATACGCAGTATTTT. The encoded protein is CASNRLGDTQYF.

The chain employs TRBV7-2 and TRBJ2-5, with 7 bases identical to TRBD2. The CDR3 sequence is 15 residues long. J gave up 5 bases and V 1 base, and 7 bases lay outside the gene matches. Germline lookup yields CDR1 SGHTA and CDR2 FQGNSA. CDR3 sequence: CASSLELAVIETQYF. In DNA form, the CDR3 reads TGTGCCAGCAGCTTAGAGCTAGCGGTTATCGAGACCCAGTACTTC. Full variable domain (missing parts from reference TRBV7-2 and TRBJ2-5): GAGVSQSPSNKVTEKGKDVELRCDPISGHTALYWYRQSLGQGLEFLIYFQGNSAPDKSGLPSDRFSAERTGGSVSTLTIQRTQQEDSAVYLCASSLELAVIETQYFGPGTRLLVL.

The chain links TRBV29-1 to TRBJ2-3, with D unresolved. Between the trimmed V and J ends, which lost 0 bases and 3 bases, there was a span of 10 bases. There are 14 residues in the CDR3. Germline assignment: CDR1 SQVTM and CDR2 ANQGSEA. CDR3 region: CSVEDLTATDTQYF. CDR3 DNA sequence: TGCAGCGTTGAAGATCTTACCGCGACAGATACGCAGTATTTT.

The chain employs TRBV14 and TRBJ1-4; no clear D. Germline CDR1 reads SGHDN; CDR2 reads FVKESK. V gave up 1 base and J gave up 4 bases, with 13 bases separating them. The CDR3 loop spans 16 amino acids. CDR3 DNA: TGTGCCAGCAGCCAAGCTTACGGACCCTATAATGAAAAACTGTTTTTT. Its translation: CASSQAYGPYNEKLFF. Complete variable domain (other parts from reference TRBV14 and TRBJ1-4): EAGVTQFPSHSVIEKGQTVTLRCDPISGHDNLYWYRRVMGKEIKFLLHFVKESKQDESGMPNNRFLAERTGGTYSTLKVQPAELEDSGVYFCASSQAYGPYNEKLFFGSGTQLSVL.